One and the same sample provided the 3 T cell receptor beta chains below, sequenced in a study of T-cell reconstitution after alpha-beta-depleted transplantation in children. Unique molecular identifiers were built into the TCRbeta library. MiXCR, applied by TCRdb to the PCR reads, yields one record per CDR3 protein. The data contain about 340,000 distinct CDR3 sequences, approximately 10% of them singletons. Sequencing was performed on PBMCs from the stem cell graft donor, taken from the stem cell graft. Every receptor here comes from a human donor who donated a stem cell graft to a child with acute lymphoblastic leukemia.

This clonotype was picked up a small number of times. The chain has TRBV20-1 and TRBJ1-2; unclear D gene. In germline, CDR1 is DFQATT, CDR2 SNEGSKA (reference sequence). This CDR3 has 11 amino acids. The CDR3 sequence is CSGSHRYGYTF. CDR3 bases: TGCAGCGGAAGTCACCGCTATGGCTACACCTTC.

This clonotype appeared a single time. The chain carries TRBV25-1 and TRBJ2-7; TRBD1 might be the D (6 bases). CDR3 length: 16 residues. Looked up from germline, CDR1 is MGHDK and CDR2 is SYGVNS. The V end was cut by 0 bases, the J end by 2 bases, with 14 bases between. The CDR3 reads CASSEYRGFPPYEQYF. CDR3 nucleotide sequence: TGTGCCAGCAGTGAATATAGGGGGTTTCCCCCCTACGAGCAGTACTTC.

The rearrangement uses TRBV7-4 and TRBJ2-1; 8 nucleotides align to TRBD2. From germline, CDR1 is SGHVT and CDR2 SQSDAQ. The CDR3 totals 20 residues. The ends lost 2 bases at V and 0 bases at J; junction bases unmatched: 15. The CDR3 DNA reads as TGTGCCAGCAGCTTAAAGCGGGAGCCGACTTCTCTAAGCTCCTACAATGAGCAGTTCTTC. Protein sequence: CASSLKREPTSLSSYNEQFF. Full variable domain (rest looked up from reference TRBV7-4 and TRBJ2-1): GAGVSQSPRYKVAKRGRDVALRCDSISGHVTLYWYRQTLGQGSEVLTYSQSDAQRDKSGRPSGRFSAERPERSVSTLKIQRTEQGDSAVYLCASSLKREPTSLSSYNEQFFGPGTRLTVL.